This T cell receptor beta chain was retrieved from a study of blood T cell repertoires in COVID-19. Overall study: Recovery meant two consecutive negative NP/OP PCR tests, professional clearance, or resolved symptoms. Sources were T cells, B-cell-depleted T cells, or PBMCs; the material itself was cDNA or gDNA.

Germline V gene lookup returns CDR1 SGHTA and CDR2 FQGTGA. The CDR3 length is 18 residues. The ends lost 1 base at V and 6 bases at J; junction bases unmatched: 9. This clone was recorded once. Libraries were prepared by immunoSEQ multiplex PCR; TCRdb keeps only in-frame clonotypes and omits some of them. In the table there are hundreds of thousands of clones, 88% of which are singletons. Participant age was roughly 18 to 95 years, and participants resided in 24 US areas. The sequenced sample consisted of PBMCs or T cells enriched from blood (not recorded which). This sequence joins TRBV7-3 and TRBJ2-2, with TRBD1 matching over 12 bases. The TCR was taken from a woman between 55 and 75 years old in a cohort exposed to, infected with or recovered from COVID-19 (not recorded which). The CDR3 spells CASSLMEWDRGPPGELFF. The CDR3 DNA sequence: TGTGCCAGCAGCTTAATGGAATGGGACAGGGGGCCACCCGGGGAGCTGTTTTTT.